The present T cell receptor (beta chain) was sequenced within a study of cytomegalovirus exposure and HLA in healthy donors. In regard to this clone: Antigen unknown.

General study results and limits: Cytomegalovirus-associated status was assigned to fewer than 200 TCR beta chains.

This PCR relied on a set of 60 Vbeta primers and 13 Jbeta primers. Data came from immunoSEQ multiplex PCR; TCRdb stores just in-frame clones and leaves some out. The table records about 200,000 clones, about 80% of them present only once. This receptor was taken from a woman aged 25-40 years in good health and CMV-seronegative. The sample comprised PBMCs.

CDR3 bases: TGCGCCAGCAGCTTACAGGGGGCGGAATCTGAAGCTTTCTTT. Protein: CASSLQGAESEAFF. J is TRBJ1-1 and V is TRBV5-1; 9 bases agree with TRBD1. Germline CDR1 SGHRS, CDR2 YFSETQ. V lost 2 bases and J lost 6; bases outside the gene matches: 5. There are 14 residues in the CDR3.